This T cell receptor (beta chain) was sequenced during a study of OX40 agonist ivuxolimab in advanced cancers. Across the study: Patient treatment consisted of intravenous ivuxolimab administration every 2 weeks at 0.01 to 10 mg/kg. Males comprised about 78% of the group, whose mean age was approximately 60 years (range 23 to 79).

The assay was immunoSEQ multiplex PCR, and TCRdb's table has in-frame clones only and misses some. The sample includes about 81,000 clones, about 92% of them seen just once. Trimming shortened V by 4 bases and J by 3 bases, and 14 bases separated the two germline ends. CDR3 length: 14 residues. Looked up from germline, CDR1 is SGHNT and CDR2 is YYREEE (reference sequence). This chain joins TRBV5-4 and TRBJ2-7; D may correspond to TRBD1 or TRBD2 (6 bases each). This receptor was obtained from an adult with an advanced solid tumor such as melanoma, head and neck, liver or kidney cancer. The starting material was CD4+ or CD8+ T cells sorted from blood, obtained in a trial of the OX40 agonist ivuxolimab. This CDR3 is CASSQGSGVYEQYF. The CDR3, as DNA: TGTGCCAGCAGCCAGGGGTCGGGGGTCTACGAGCAGTACTTC.